The 3 T cell receptor beta chains below all came from one sample that was sequenced in a study of shared clonotypes between healthy human individuals (dated by TCRdb to the early 2020s). The library came from the immunoSEQ multiplex PCR assay. TCRdb limited this immuneACCESS table to in-frame rearrangements with V and J called. A share of clones is missing; checked studies link under half to unresolved V genes, and the rest is unexplained. Across this sample there are some 1.5 million clones, with roughly 97% seen only once. Roughly 1.2% of the sample is held by the ten biggest clonotypes. The sequenced material came from naive CD4+ T cells sorted from blood. The cell subset or site label, as the study defines it: CD45RA+ positively selected. All receptors derive from a man aged 25 to 40 in good health.

This clone was seen a single time. This sequence joins TRBV4-3 and TRBJ1-5; D is ambiguous. Germline values: CDR1 LGHNA, CDR2 YSLEER. The CDR3 length is 16 residues. Trimming pared 0 bases from V and 0 bases from J, leaving 9 bases between. The DNA for the CDR3 is TGCGCCAGCAGCCAAGAGTGGGCTAATAGCAATCAGCCCCAGCATTTT. This gives the protein CASSQEWANSNQPQHF.

V usage is TRBV5-4 and J usage is TRBJ2-1, with 8 nucleotides matching TRBD2. V lost 3 bases to trimming and J lost 7 bases; unmatched junction nucleotides: 6. The germline V gene has CDR1 SGHNT and CDR2 YYREEE (reference sequence). The CDR3 spans 14 residues. The CDR3 reads CASSSREGSNEQFF. DNA of the CDR3: TGTGCCAGCAGCTCCCGGGAGGGCTCGAATGAGCAGTTCTTC.

This chain links TRBV2 with TRBJ2-6, with D unresolved. Trimming left V 4 bases short and J 0 bases short, with 16 bases between. There are 18 residues in the CDR3. Germline V gene sequence: CDR1 SNHLY, CDR2 FYNNEI. DNA for the CDR3: TGTGCCAGCAGTGCCTTAGGGATGACGAGCTCTGGGGCCAACGTCCTGACTTTC. Protein: CASSALGMTSSGANVLTF.